What follows are 25 T cell receptor beta chains derived from one specimen sequenced in a study of cytomegalovirus exposure and HLA in healthy donors. The PCR had 60 Vbeta and 13 Jbeta primers. TCRdb's table, derived via immunoSEQ multiplex PCR, lists solely in-frame clones and lacks some. The table lists approximately 150,000 clones, roughly 68% of them singletons. The sample consisted of PBMCs. The source of these receptors is a man younger than 40 in good health and CMV-seropositive.

The chain uses TRBV6-1 and TRBJ1-1, with TRBD1 as a possible D gene (6 bases). The CDR3 covers 16 residues. Germline V gene lookup returns CDR1 MNHNS and CDR2 SASEGT. V was trimmed by 0 bases and J by 4 bases, leaving 15 bases between them. CDR3 sequence reads: CASSEARQGIGTEAFF. CDR3 sequence (DNA): TGTGCCAGCAGTGAAGCGCGGCAGGGGATTGGCACTGAAGCTTTCTTT.

The gene calls are TRBV7-6 and TRBJ2-5; D unclear. CDR3 length: 14 amino acids. V lost 0 bases and J 1 base, leaving 6 bases between the germline ends. Germline values: CDR1 SGHVS, CDR2 FNYEAQ. The CDR3 here is CASSLAVFQETQYF. The CDR3 DNA reads as TGTGCCAGCAGCTTAGCTGTATTCCAAGAGACCCAGTACTTC.

CDR3 nucleotides: TGCGCCAGCAGCTTGGAGGCAGGGAGAAACACCATATATTTT. It translates to CASSLEAGRNTIYF. V usage is TRBV5-1 and J usage is TRBJ1-3; possibly TRBD1 for D (5 bases). CDR3 size: 14 residues. V lost 0 bases and J lost 5, with 9 bases in between. Germline V gives CDR1 SGHRS, CDR2 YFSETQ.

This chain connects TRBV7-9 to TRBJ1-1; D ambiguous. Germline V gene data show CDR1 as SEHNR and CDR2 as FQNEAQ (reference sequence). V lost 5 bases to trimming and J lost 4 bases, with 8 bases between them. This CDR3 comprises 12 residues. As DNA, the CDR3 is TGTGCCAGCAGCCTCGGACTCACTGAAGCTTTCTTT. Translation: CASSLGLTEAFF.

The V and J genes are TRBV7-7 and TRBJ2-1; TRBD2 might be the D (5 bases). Germline-derived CDR1 and CDR2 are SSHAT and FNYEAQ (reference sequence). V dropped 2 bases and J dropped 1 base, with 18 bases sitting between them. The CDR3 extends over 18 amino acids. The CDR3 region has the DNA TGTGCCAGCAGCTTAAGTAAAGCTCCCGGGAAGTCCTACAATGAGCAGTTCTTC. Protein sequence: CASSLSKAPGKSYNEQFF. The entire variable domain, with the rest obtained from reference TRBV7-7 and TRBJ2-1, is as follows: GAGVSQSPRYKVTKRGQDVTLRCDPISSHATLYWYQQALGQGPEFLTYFNYEAQPDKSGLPSDRFSAERPEGSISTLTIQRTEQRDSAMYRCASSLSKAPGKSYNEQFFGPGTRLTVL.

V usage is TRBV5-1 and J usage is TRBJ2-5, with 13 bases fitting TRBD2. From germline, CDR1 is SGHRS and CDR2 YFSETQ. The J segment lost 6 bases and the V segment lost 2 bases, leaving 10 bases of the junction unmatched. The length of the CDR3 is 17 residues. In nucleotides, the CDR3 is TGCGCCAGCAGCTTAGCCTTGGGACTAGCGGGAAGGAAGACCCAGTACTTC. This translates into CASSLALGLAGRKTQYF.

Only a few counts were recorded for this clone. The V and J genes are TRBV9 and TRBJ2-7, with TRBD1 matching 10 bases. This CDR3 is built from 14 residues. In germline, CDR1 is SGDLS, CDR2 YYNGEE. V was pared by 4 bases and J by 5 bases, with 6 bases of the junction left unmatched. For the CDR3, the DNA is TGTGCCAGCAGCTCCGGGACAGGGGACCACGAGCAGTACTTC. It is translated as CASSSGTGDHEQYF. The full variable domain, in which reference TRBV9 and TRBJ2-7 provide the parts outside the CDR3, is DSGVTQTPKHLITATGQRVTLRCSPRSGDLSVYWYQQSLDQGLQFLIQYYNGEERAKGNILERFSAQQFPDLHSELNLSSLELGDSALYFCASSSGTGDHEQYFGPGTRLTVT.

The chain links TRBV2 to TRBJ2-1; 8 nucleotides line up with TRBD2. This CDR3 is built from 14 residues. The junction had 12 bases not matched to a gene; V was cut back by 8 bases and J by 9 bases. Germline loops: CDR1 SNHLY, CDR2 FYNNEI. The DNA of the CDR3 is TGTGCCAGCGCCCCGGCGGGGGGAGGGGGTGAGCAGTTCTTC. Encoded protein: CASAPAGGGGEQFF.

The J gene is TRBJ2-1, the V gene TRBV4-1; 13 bases map to TRBD2. CDR1 MGHRA and CDR2 YSYEKL come from the germline V gene. This CDR3 region has 15 residues. The trim removed 1 base at V and 10 bases at J, leaving 4 bases unmatched. CDR3: CASSQGTSGSNEQFF. In nucleotides, the CDR3 is TGCGCCAGCAGCCAAGGGACTAGCGGGAGTAACGAGCAGTTCTTC.

The genes are TRBV29-1 and TRBJ2-5; 10 positions agree with TRBD2. The J call is uncertain, as TRBJ2-7 better fits the DNA end. This CDR3 has 14 amino acids. Germline CDR1 is SQVTM and CDR2 is ANQGSEA. CDR3 region: CSVVFTSGNYEQYF. The CDR3 region has the DNA TGCAGCGTTGTTTTTACTAGCGGGAACTACGAGCAGTACTTC.

This chain connects TRBV21-1 to TRBJ2-1; TRBD1, the D gene given by the table, was not confirmed from the DNA. TRBV21-1 constitutes a pseudogene. The CDR3 runs to 16 residues. The CDR3 sequence: CASSPPGTGRNNEQFF. As DNA, the CDR3 is TGTGCCAGCAGCCCACCCGGGACAGGGAGGAACAATGAGCAGTTCTTC.

This clone was counted only a few times. The chain employs TRBV7-9 and TRBJ2-7; weak D call: TRBD1 (5 bases). This CDR3 comprises 17 residues. Trimming removed 5 bases at V and 0 bases at J, with 20 bases between. Per the germline V gene, CDR1 is SEHNR and CDR2 is FQNEAQ (reference sequence). In nucleotides, the CDR3 is TGTGCCAGCAGCCGAGTCCGATGGGGCGGCCTCTCCTACGAGCAGTACTTC. It codes for CASSRVRWGGLSYEQYF.

Concerning this clone: The junction departs from germline at one end; a sequencing error may be responsible. This chain links TRBV28 with TRBJ2-7; perhaps TRBD2 as D (6 bases). CDR3 length equals 11 residues. Germline values: CDR1 MDHEN, CDR2 SYDVKM. DNA of the CDR3: TGTGTCAGCGGGCAGGTCTACGAGCAGTACTTC. Amino acid sequence: CVSGQVYEQYF. Complete variable domain (other parts from reference TRBV28 and TRBJ2-7): DVKVTQSSRYLVKRTGEKVFLECVQDMDHENMFWYRQDPGLGLRLIYFSYDVKMKEKGDIPEGYSVSREKKERFSLILESASTNQTSMYLCVSGQVYEQYFGPGTRLTVT.

V is TRBV7-9 and J is TRBJ1-4; weak D call: TRBD1 (6 bases). The V end lost 5 bases, the J end lost 5 bases, and 18 bases lay between the germline ends. The CDR3 length is 16 residues. Germline CDR1 SEHNR, CDR2 FQNEAQ (reference sequence). DNA of the CDR3: TGTGCCAGCAGCGCACCCACAGGGAAGGGAAATGAAAAACTGTTTTTT. This sequence encodes CASSAPTGKGNEKLFF. The full variable domain, with the rest looked up from reference TRBV7-9 and TRBJ1-4, is DTGVSQNPRHKITKRGQNVTFRCDPISEHNRLYWYRQTLGQGPEFLTYFQNEAQLEKSRLLSDRFSAERPKGSFSTLEIQRTEQGDSAMYLCASSAPTGKGNEKLFFGSGTQLSVL.

V and J are TRBV19 and TRBJ2-2; TRBD1 matches 10 bases. Germline V gene data show CDR1 as LNHDA and CDR2 as SQIVND (reference sequence). Trimming removed 5 bases from V and 6 bases from J; junction bases left unmatched: 15. This CDR3 is 18 amino acids long. CDR3 DNA: TGTGCCAGTAGTCCCCGGGACAGGGGCCCTTTTGTGGCCGGGGAGCTGTTTTTT. It codes for CASSPRDRGPFVAGELFF.

This clone has a handful of counts. The chain employs TRBV2 and TRBJ1-3; D possibly corresponds to TRBD1 (5 bases). The germline CDR1 and CDR2 sequences are SNHLY and FYNNEI. This CDR3 region has 14 residues. V gave up 2 bases and J gave up 2 bases, with 7 bases separating them. In DNA, the CDR3 is TGTGCCAGCAGTGAATCCAGGGCTGGAAACACCATATATTTT. Encoded protein: CASSESRAGNTIYF.

Written as DNA, the CDR3 is TGTGCCAGCAGCCTCTCTTATGCAGGGACATCGAATCAGCCCCAGCATTTT. Amino acid sequence: CASSLSYAGTSNQPQHF. The V and J genes are TRBV7-6 and TRBJ1-5; perhaps TRBD1 as D (6 bases). Germline V CDR1 and CDR2: SGHVS, FNYEAQ. Trimming took 5 bases from V and 4 from J, leaving 21 bases between them. The CDR3 covers 17 residues. The full variable domain, its missing parts supplied by reference TRBV7-6 and TRBJ1-5, is GAGVSQSPRYKVTKRGQDVALRCDPISGHVSLYWYRQALGQGPEFLTYFNYEAQQDKSGLPNDRFSAERPEGSISTLTIQRTEQRDSAMYRCASSLSYAGTSNQPQHFGDGTRLSIL.

The CDR3 region has the DNA TGTGCCAGCAGCCGGGGGGGGCAGGACGGTCAGCCCCAGCATTTT. Amino acids: CASSRGGQDGQPQHF. V and J are TRBV27 and TRBJ1-5; weak D call: TRBD1 (6 bases). Germline values: CDR1 MNHEY, CDR2 SMNVEV (reference sequence). The CDR3 totals 15 residues. Trimming took off 6 bases at V and 6 bases at J, with 18 bases between the two ends.

For this clone: One junction end disagrees with the germline gene, perhaps due to a read error. The chain has TRBV7-7 and TRBJ2-3; 9 bases are a match to TRBD2. The CDR3 is 18 amino acids. Germline loops: CDR1 SSHAT, CDR2 FNYEAQ (reference sequence). The CDR3: CASSLARGSGRITDTQYF. The CDR3 nucleotides read TGTGCTAGCAGCTTAGCGCGGGGTAGCGGGAGAATAACAGATACGCAGTATTTT.

The chain carries TRBV7-9 and TRBJ2-7, with 7 bases fitting TRBD1. In germline, CDR1 is SEHNR, CDR2 FQNEAQ (reference sequence). V gave up 5 bases and J gave up 4 bases; unmatched junction bases: 11. The length of the CDR3 is 15 residues. The CDR3 spells CASSPSLGQPYEQYF. In DNA form, the CDR3 reads TGTGCCAGCAGCCCGAGCCTGGGACAGCCATACGAGCAGTACTTC.

This clone has only a few counts. V is TRBV29-1 and J is TRBJ2-2, with TRBD2 matching 12 bases. This CDR3 is 15 amino acids long. Germline V gene data show CDR1 as SQVTM and CDR2 as ANQGSEA. Trimming removed 6 bases from V and 0 bases from J; junction bases left unmatched: 2. CDR3 sequence: CSVGTSGPNTGELFF. The CDR3 DNA reads TGCAGCGTAGGGACTAGCGGGCCGAACACCGGGGAGCTGTTTTTT.

J is TRBJ2-3 and V is TRBV9; TRBD2 matches at 8 bases. The germline V gene has CDR1 SGDLS and CDR2 YYNGEE. The CDR3 has 15 amino acids. The V and J ends lost 0 bases and 3 bases, in that order; junction bases with no gene match: 3. The CDR3 region is CASSVGVAGTDTQYF. CDR3 nucleotide sequence: TGTGCCAGCAGCGTAGGGGTAGCGGGGACAGATACGCAGTATTTT.

V and J are TRBV28 and TRBJ1-5; TRBD1 might be the D (5 bases). V was cut by 6 bases and J by 4 bases, with 13 bases left in between. In germline, CDR1 is MDHEN, CDR2 SYDVKM. The CDR3 has 14 residues. CDR3 residues: CASSMAQGNQPQHF. The CDR3 region has the DNA TGTGCCAGCAGCATGGCGCAGGGAAATCAGCCCCAGCATTTT.

The chain uses TRBV30 and TRBJ2-7; D not resolved. V gave up 0 bases and J gave up 9 bases, with 12 bases separating them. The CDR3 is 12 residues long. Germline V gene data show CDR1 as GTSNPN and CDR2 as SVGIG (reference sequence). This CDR3 reads CAWSVQSLVQYF. As DNA, the CDR3 is TGTGCCTGGAGTGTACAGTCGTTAGTGCAGTACTTC.

This rearrangement joins TRBV25-1 to TRBJ2-2; 8 positions match TRBD2. In germline, CDR1 is MGHDK, CDR2 SYGVNS. This CDR3 region has 14 residues. The J segment lost 6 bases and the V segment lost 6 bases, leaving 6 bases of the junction unmatched. CDR3 sequence: CASRGLGDAGELFF. Here the CDR3 DNA reads TGTGCCAGCAGGGGACTAGGGGACGCCGGGGAGCTGTTTTTT.